This TCR beta chain was sequenced for a study of blood T cell repertoires in COVID-19. Background on the study: T cells, B-cell-depleted T cells, or PBMCs provided the cDNA or gDNA that served as material.

Trimming took 7 bases from V and 4 from J; bases not matched to a gene: 15. Germline V CDR1 and CDR2: LNHDA, SQIVND (reference sequence). This CDR3 region has 16 residues. Authors' analysis steps: Quantification of nucleated cells was approximated via reference gene primer amplification. Data came from immunoSEQ multiplex PCR; TCRdb stores just in-frame clones and leaves some out. For V, J and clone size, that table is used; D and trimming come from the DNA. This sample has around 100,000 clones; approximately 80% occur once, and the top ten carry more than 3%. The V gene is TRBV19, the J gene TRBJ1-2, with 7 bases matching TRBD1. This sequence originates from a woman at least 80 years old with active or convalescent COVID-19. The sequenced material came from peripheral blood. This chain's CDR3 is CASTETGVNGPYGYTF. The DNA for the CDR3 is TGTGCCAGTACCGAAACAGGGGTGAACGGCCCCTATGGCTACACCTTC. The whole variable domain, remainder taken from reference TRBV19 and TRBJ1-2, is DGGITQSPKYLFRKEGQNVTLSCEQNLNHDAMYWYRQDPGQGLRLIYYSQIVNDFQKGDIAEGYSVSREKKESFPLTVTSAQKNPTAFYLCASTETGVNGPYGYTFGSGTRLTVV.